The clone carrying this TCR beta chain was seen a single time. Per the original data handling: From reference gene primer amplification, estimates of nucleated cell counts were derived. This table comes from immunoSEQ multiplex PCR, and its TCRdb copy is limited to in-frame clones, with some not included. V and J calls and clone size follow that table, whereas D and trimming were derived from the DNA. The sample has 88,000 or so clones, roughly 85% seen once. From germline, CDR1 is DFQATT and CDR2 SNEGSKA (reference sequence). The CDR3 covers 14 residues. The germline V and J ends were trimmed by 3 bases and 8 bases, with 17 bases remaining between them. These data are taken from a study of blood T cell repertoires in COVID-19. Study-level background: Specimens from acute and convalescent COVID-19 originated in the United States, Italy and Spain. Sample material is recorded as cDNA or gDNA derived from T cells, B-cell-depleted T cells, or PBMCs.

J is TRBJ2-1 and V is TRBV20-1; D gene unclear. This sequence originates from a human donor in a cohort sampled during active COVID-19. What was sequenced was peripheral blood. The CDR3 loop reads CSASGLRSIDEQFF. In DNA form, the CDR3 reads TGCAGTGCTAGTGGCCTCCGGAGTATCGATGAGCAGTTCTTC.